A single sample is the source of the 21 T cell receptor beta chains below, sequenced in a study of blood T cell repertoires in COVID-19. The method was immunoSEQ multiplex PCR; TCRdb's version includes in-frame clones alone and lacks a portion of them. The sample has roughly 310,000 clones, 88% seen once; the top ten hold about 3.9%. The specimen was peripheral blood. The receptors derive from a woman aged 50 to 60 with active or convalescent COVID-19.

The chain recombines TRBV11-2 with TRBJ2-3; 8 positions agree with TRBD1. Per the germline V gene, CDR1 is SGHAT and CDR2 is FQNNGV. V lost 5 bases to trimming and J lost 5 bases; unmatched junction nucleotides: 9. This CDR3 is 15 amino acids long. This CDR3 reads CASSRTGSSRDTQYF. The CDR3, as DNA: TGTGCCAGCAGCCGGACAGGGTCGTCCAGAGATACGCAGTATTTT. The variable domain in full, with the rest retrieved from reference TRBV11-2 and TRBJ2-3, is EAGVAQSPRYKIIEKRQSVAFWCNPISGHATLYWYQQILGQGPKLLIQFQNNGVVDDSQLPKDRFSAERLKGVDSTLKIQPAKLEDSAVYLCASSRTGSSRDTQYFGPGTRLTVL.

This clone was observed a handful of times. The genes are TRBV7-3 and TRBJ2-2, with TRBD1 as a possible D gene (5 bases). Germline loops: CDR1 SGHTA, CDR2 FQGTGA. CDR3 length equals 15 residues. Trimming cost V 2 bases and J 2 bases, with 9 bases left between them. The CDR3 region is CASSLSGFNTGELFF. In nucleotides, the CDR3 is TGTGCCAGCAGCTTATCAGGGTTTAACACCGGGGAGCTGTTTTTT.

A single count supports this clone. The chain carries TRBV20-1 and TRBJ2-7; D is unresolved. The germline gives CDR1 DFQATT, CDR2 SNEGSKA (reference sequence). The CDR3 runs to 11 residues. Trimming took off 2 bases at V and 3 bases at J, with 5 bases between the two ends. CDR3 coding DNA: TGCAGTGCTAGAATCAGCTACGAGCAGTACTTC. This sequence encodes CSARISYEQYF.

The V and J genes are TRBV5-4 and TRBJ1-6; D is ambiguous. This CDR3 is 12 amino acids long. The V end lost 2 bases, the J end lost 5 bases, and 2 bases lay between the germline ends. CDR1 is SGHNT, CDR2 YYREEE, per germline (reference sequence). CDR3 nucleotides: TGTGCCAGCAGCTTCAATAATTCACCCCTCCACTTT. Its protein is CASSFNNSPLHF.

V and J are TRBV5-1 and TRBJ1-3, with 7 bases identical to TRBD1. Trimming cost V 1 base and J 6 bases; bases outside gene matches: 1. CDR1 and CDR2 from the germline V gene are SGHRS and YFSETQ. The CDR3 runs 13 residues. The CDR3 nucleotides read TGCGCCAGCAGCTTGCAGGGGGAAAACACCATATATTTT. Translating gives CASSLQGENTIYF.

The chain carries TRBV2 and TRBJ1-2; D is possibly TRBD1 (6 bases). CDR3 length equals 14 residues. V was pared by 9 bases and J by 2 bases, with 16 bases between. In germline, CDR1 is SNHLY, CDR2 FYNNEI. The DNA of the CDR3 is TGTGCCAGTCACCCTAAGGGGGAAAACTATGGCTACACCTTC. This sequence encodes CASHPKGENYGYTF.

This chain connects TRBV3-1 (or the pseudogene TRBV3-2) to TRBJ1-4, with unresolved D. With 3 bases removed from V and 6 bases from J, the gap between germline ends came to 11 bases. CDR1 and CDR2 (germline): LGHDT, YNNKEL (reference sequence). There are 14 residues in the CDR3. In nucleotides, the CDR3 is TGTGCCAGCAGCCATGCCGCCGGGGATGAAAAACTGTTTTTT. Translating gives CASSHAAGDEKLFF.

The gene calls are TRBV4-2 and TRBJ1-6; D is unclear. The CDR3 extends over 15 amino acids. V lost 4 bases and J lost 5, with 12 bases in between. The germline gives CDR1 LGHNA, CDR2 YNFKEQ. The CDR3 region is CASSPWPEDNSPLHF. CDR3 DNA sequence: TGTGCCAGCAGCCCCTGGCCAGAAGATAATTCACCCCTCCACTTT.

This clone was seen only a few times. This rearrangement joins TRBV5-6 to TRBJ2-1, with 8 bases fitting TRBD2. Per germline, CDR1 SGHDT and CDR2 YYEEEE. CDR3 size: 15 residues. The V gene end was trimmed by 2 bases and the J gene end by 7 bases; junction bases not matched to a gene: 8. CDR3 sequence (DNA): TGTGCCAGCAGCTTCCGGGGGGGCCATAGGAATGAGCAGTTCTTC. It yields the protein CASSFRGGHRNEQFF.

The chain uses TRBV6-5 and TRBJ2-3, with 13 positions matching TRBD2. Germline assignment: CDR1 MNHEY and CDR2 SVGAGI. Trimming cost V 4 bases and J 4 bases; bases outside gene matches: 2. The CDR3 extends over 15 amino acids. The CDR3: CASSLLAGGPDTQYF. In DNA form, the CDR3 reads TGTGCCAGCAGTTTACTAGCGGGAGGGCCAGATACGCAGTATTTT.

The V gene is TRBV2, the J gene TRBJ2-1; 10 bases line up with TRBD2. CDR1 is SNHLY and CDR2 is FYNNEI in the germline V gene. The ends lost 6 bases at V and 6 bases at J; junction bases unmatched: 5. The CDR3 covers 14 residues. CDR3 region: CASRERGGRNEQFF. DNA of the CDR3: TGTGCCAGCAGGGAGCGGGGGGGCCGCAATGAGCAGTTCTTC.

V gene TRBV6-1 combines with J gene TRBJ1-1; TRBD1 matches 9 bases. Germline CDR1 is MNHNS and CDR2 is SASEGT. J lost 9 bases, V lost 3 bases, and 11 bases had no gene match. The CDR3 is 15 residues long. For the CDR3, the DNA is TGTGCCAGCAGTGATCCGGGACAGGGCCCGGTGAAAGCTTTCTTT. Translation: CASSDPGQGPVKAFF.

The CDR3 nucleotides read TGTGCCTGGAGCAGGACAGGTCCTAATGAAAAACTGTTTTTT. Amino acids: CAWSRTGPNEKLFF. V and J are TRBV30 and TRBJ1-4, with 7 bases aligning to TRBD1. V shed 3 bases, J shed 3 bases, and the junction held 4 bases outside the gene matches. Germline V gene data show CDR1 as GTSNPN and CDR2 as SVGIG (reference sequence). This CDR3 spans 14 amino acids.

The V gene is TRBV30, the J gene TRBJ1-2; 7 nucleotides agree with TRBD1. The CDR3 length is 15 residues. Germline V lookup: CDR1 GTSNPN, CDR2 SVGIG (reference sequence). V shed 3 bases, J shed 3 bases, and the junction held 10 bases outside the gene matches. The CDR3 loop is CAWRNRGAKDYGYTF. CDR3 DNA: TGTGCCTGGAGGAACAGGGGCGCTAAGGACTATGGCTACACCTTC.

The chain employs TRBV18 and TRBJ1-1; no reliable D call. In germline, CDR1 is KGHSH, CDR2 LQKENI. This CDR3 contains 14 residues. Trimming took off 4 bases at V and 0 bases at J, with 9 bases between the two ends. CDR3 in DNA: TGTGCCAGCTCACAAACATCTTTGAACACTGAAGCTTTCTTT. Protein sequence: CASSQTSLNTEAFF.

On this clone itself: At one end the junction does not follow the germline gene, possibly because of a read error. The chain uses TRBV7-7 and TRBJ2-5, with TRBD2 matching 10 bases. The CDR3 has 17 amino acids. The V gene's germline CDR1 is SSHAT and CDR2 FNYEAQ (reference sequence). The DNA for the CDR3 is TGTGCTAGCAGCTTTCGACTAGCGGGCTCCTTCCAAGAGACCCAGTACTTC. Translating gives CASSFRLAGSFQETQYF.

The V and J genes are TRBV30 and TRBJ2-2; D possibly corresponds to TRBD1 (6 bases). Germline V gene data show CDR1 as GTSNPN and CDR2 as SVGIG (reference sequence). The CDR3 has 13 residues. The ends were cut back, 7 bases at V and 4 bases at J, with 13 bases in the middle. The CDR3 DNA reads TGTGCCTCCGGAACAGGGCCCACCGGGGAGCTGTTTTTT. This codes for CASGTGPTGELFF.

This clone was picked up one time. The same CDR3 can be traced to other DNA sequences in this sample. V is TRBV30 and J is TRBJ1-5; no definite D call. The CDR3 has 13 residues. The V gene lost 1 base and the J gene lost 2 bases, with 6 bases spanning the gap. Per germline, CDR1 GTSNPN and CDR2 SVGIG (reference sequence). In nucleotides, the CDR3 is TGTGCCTGGAGTGGGCAGGGCAATCAGCCCCAGCATTTT. It yields the protein CAWSGQGNQPQHF.

Here the CDR3 reads CASSLTRQFYEQYF. CDR3 in DNA: TGTGCCAGCAGTTTAACACGCCAGTTCTACGAGCAGTACTTC. The V gene is TRBV27, the J gene TRBJ2-7; the D is unclear. The germline V gene encodes CDR1 MNHEY and CDR2 SMNVEV (reference sequence). The CDR3 has 14 amino acids. The ends were cut back, 2 bases at V and 3 bases at J, with 11 bases in the middle.

The chain recombines TRBV10-3 with TRBJ1-4; D might be TRBD1 (5 bases). The germline V gene has CDR1 ENHRY and CDR2 SYGVKD. With 3 bases removed from V and 0 bases from J, the gap between germline ends came to 14 bases. The CDR3 is 17 residues long. The CDR3 loop reads CAISEALTAATNEKLFF. CDR3 coding DNA: TGTGCCATCAGTGAAGCCCTGACAGCTGCAACTAATGAAAAACTGTTTTTT.

The chain is built from TRBV7-9 and TRBJ1-1, with D maybe TRBD1 (6 bases). The V end was cut by 5 bases, the J end by 1 base, with 11 bases between. CDR1 and CDR2 from the germline V gene are SEHNR and FQNEAQ (reference sequence). This CDR3 has 14 residues. This CDR3 reads CASSPYRENTEAFF. In nucleotides, the CDR3 is TGTGCCAGCAGCCCTTACAGGGAGAACACTGAAGCTTTCTTT.